The clone carrying this TCR beta chain was counted between two and nine times. Its cognate antigen is unknown. TCR cDNA, made by 5'RACE template switching, carried an added universal primer site and UMIs. TCRdb reprocessed the 5' RACE reads via MiXCR and lists one record per CDR3 protein. In the table there are approximately 510,000 distinct CDR3 sequences, just over 20% of which are singletons. The sample is drawn from a study of T cells after yellow fever vaccination. About the research overall: SMART-Seq v4 Ultra Low Input served to prepare low-cell-number fractions. Regarding the study as a whole: Most primary-vaccination clones reappeared after the booster (about 95% CD4, roughly 88% CD8).

This CDR3 is 17 amino acids long. The germline gives CDR1 SGHTA, CDR2 FQGNSA. Trimming stripped 6 bases from V and 1 base from J, with 19 bases between. The sequencing here drew on PBMCs, taken 20 to 25 days after the first yellow fever vaccination. The rearrangement uses TRBV7-2 and TRBJ1-3; possibly TRBD1 for D (5 bases). The sequence was collected from a man younger than 35 who received the YFV17D yellow fever vaccine. The CDR3, as DNA: TGTGCCAGCAGTCCGGCGTTTAACCAGGGTTCTGGAAACACCATATATTTT. Protein sequence: CASSPAFNQGSGNTIYF.